This TCR beta chain was identified during a study of blood T cell repertoires in COVID-19. Study-level background: From T cells, B-cell-depleted T cells, or PBMCs came the material, which was cDNA or gDNA.

The J segment lost 5 bases and the V segment lost 3 bases, leaving 4 bases of the junction unmatched. Germline V gene sequence: CDR1 KGHDR, CDR2 SFDVKD. The CDR3 totals 15 residues. Source study methods: Amplification of reference gene primers provided the estimated nucleated cell counts. The method was immunoSEQ multiplex PCR; TCRdb's version includes in-frame clones alone and lacks a portion of them. V and J calls and clone size are given by that table; D and trimming were obtained from the DNA. This table has fewer than 250,000 clones, around four fifths appearing once. The chain recombines TRBV24-1 with TRBJ2-2; 8 bases fit TRBD1. The specimen was peripheral blood. The TCR sequence derives from a man aged 55-75 years with COVID-19, enrolled during active disease. The CDR3 bases are TGTGCCACCAGTGATACGGGACAGGCTACCGGGGAGCTGTTTTTT. The encoded protein is CATSDTGQATGELFF.